Below, one T cell receptor beta chain is given with its context. A quantity of about 0.5 to 1 ug RNA underwent reverse transcription using random hexamers. MiXCR, run by TCRdb on the immunoSEQ multiplex PCR reads, gives a single entry per CDR3 protein. The data contain 120,000 or so distinct CDR3 sequences, about 95% of them singletons. The sample comes from a study of CD8 T cells in Susac syndrome. Sequencing was carried out using CD8+ T cells from PBMCs. This TCR was sampled from a human donor with Susac syndrome.

CDR3 amino acids: CASSGPATEKLFF. CDR3 nucleotide sequence: TGTGCCAGCAGTGGACCTGCGACCGAAAAACTGTTTTTT. The J gene is TRBJ1-4, the V gene TRBV25-1, with D hard to call. Germline V gene lookup returns CDR1 MGHDK and CDR2 SYGVNS. This CDR3 region has 13 residues. V lost 4 bases to trimming and J lost 8 bases, with 11 bases between them.